One T cell receptor beta chain is described in this entry. Its antigen is undetermined. It was with 60 Vbeta and 13 Jbeta primers that the PCR ran. Measured with immunoSEQ multiplex PCR; TCRdb has only the in-frame clones, and not every one. The sample lists 120,000 or so clones, approximately 79% occurring once. Germline lookup yields CDR1 SGHDN and CDR2 FVKESK. With 1 base removed from V and 1 base from J, the gap between germline ends came to 7 bases. The length of the CDR3 is 15 residues. This sample was included in a study of cytomegalovirus exposure and HLA in healthy donors. Study results and limitations: Earlier analysis looked at TCR beta V segments, and most were productive about 87% or about 30% of the time.

The sequence came from a man aged 25-45 years in good health and CMV-seronegative. Sequenced sample: PBMCs. The chain has TRBV14 and TRBJ2-2, with D uncertain. The CDR3 reads CASSQAVLNTGELFF. Written as DNA, the CDR3 is TGTGCCAGCAGCCAAGCAGTTTTGAACACCGGGGAGCTGTTTTTT.